One and the same sample provided the 30 T cell receptor beta chains below, sequenced in a study of shared clonotypes between healthy human individuals. The table came from immunoSEQ multiplex PCR; TCRdb's copy has only in-frame clones and leaves some out. The repertoire consists of about 560,000 clones, with 70% to 80% occurring once and the leading ten covering about 11%. The sample consisted of PBMCs. These receptors were obtained from a woman in her thirties or forties in good health. Some clones in this sample may be carry-over from other donors' samples.

This rearrangement joins TRBV29-1 to TRBJ1-2; D gene ambiguous. The germline CDR1 and CDR2 sequences are SQVTM and ANQGSEA. The CDR3 loop spans 11 amino acids. Trimming stripped 0 bases from V and 7 bases from J, with 6 bases between. Here the CDR3 DNA reads TGCAGCGTTGAAGAGGGAGGTGGCTACACCTTC. Protein product: CSVEEGGGYTF.

The J gene is TRBJ1-2, the V gene TRBV27; D is uncertain. Germline CDR1 and CDR2: MNHEY and SMNVEV (reference sequence). The CDR3 runs 15 residues. Trimming pared 6 bases from V and 2 bases from J, leaving 16 bases between. The chain's CDR3 is CASSPSGRVNYGYTF. For the CDR3, the DNA is TGTGCCAGCAGCCCCTCCGGAAGAGTAAACTATGGCTACACCTTC.

This clone was counted a single time. The chain joins TRBV19 to TRBJ1-2; D might be TRBD1 (6 bases). This CDR3 has 12 amino acids. Trimming left V 6 bases short and J 5 bases short, with 10 bases between. Germline V gene sequence: CDR1 LNHDA, CDR2 SQIVND (reference sequence). The CDR3 is CASRGQFYGYTF. CDR3 sequence (DNA): TGTGCCAGTAGAGGACAGTTTTATGGCTACACCTTC.

This chain links TRBV5-6 with TRBJ1-6; D may be TRBD1 (5 bases). CDR3 length: 15 amino acids. The ends were cut back, 2 bases at V and 6 bases at J, with 12 bases in the middle. Germline assignment: CDR1 SGHDT and CDR2 YYEEEE. CDR3 residues: CASSFQGLGNSPLHF. The DNA for the CDR3 is TGTGCCAGCAGCTTCCAGGGACTGGGTAATTCACCCCTCCACTTT.

The chain combines TRBV18 with TRBJ2-7; 8 nucleotides match TRBD1. This CDR3 is built from 17 residues. Losses at the gene ends were 3 bases for V and 2 bases for J; bases not matched to a gene: 12. The germline gives CDR1 KGHSH, CDR2 LQKENI. As DNA, the CDR3 is TGTGCCAGCTCACCGACTCCCGGGACAGGCCTGGCCTACGAGCAGTACTTC. Protein product: CASSPTPGTGLAYEQYF.

The rearrangement uses TRBV4-1 and TRBJ2-7, with 7 bases fitting TRBD2. Germline V gene sequence: CDR1 MGHRA, CDR2 YSYEKL. This CDR3 contains 16 residues. Unmatched junction bases numbered 6, after V lost 1 base and J lost 0 bases. The CDR3 DNA reads as TGCGCCAGCAGCCAAGTGCTAGCGGTCCCCTCCTACGAGCAGTACTTC. Its translation is CASSQVLAVPSYEQYF.

This clone came up once. This chain uses TRBV19 with TRBJ1-5, with no clear D. This CDR3 region has 15 residues. V shed 5 bases and J shed 0 bases, with 11 bases lying between them. CDR1 LNHDA and CDR2 SQIVND come from the germline V gene (reference sequence). CDR3 sequence: CASSLGKYSNQPQHF. The DNA of the CDR3 is TGTGCCAGTAGTCTCGGGAAATATAGCAATCAGCCCCAGCATTTT.

Note on this clone: Other DNA sequences in this sample translate to the same CDR3. The chain couples TRBV7-3 to TRBJ2-3; possible D gene TRBD2, 6 bases. The ends were cut back, 5 bases at V and 3 bases at J, with 9 bases in the middle. The germline V gene encodes CDR1 SGHTA and CDR2 FQGTGA. This CDR3 is built from 13 residues. The CDR3 protein is CASSRGATDTQYF. As DNA, the CDR3 is TGTGCCAGCAGCCGCGGGGCAACAGATACGCAGTATTTT.

The V call is TRBV7-2, the J call TRBJ2-7; TRBD2 matches at 12 bases. The J segment lost 4 bases and the V segment lost 4 bases, leaving 5 bases of the junction unmatched. CDR1 is SGHTA, CDR2 FQGNSA, per germline. The CDR3 totals 15 residues. The CDR3 spells CASSSTSGSGYEQYF. The CDR3 nucleotides read TGTGCCAGCAGCTCGACTAGCGGGAGTGGGTACGAGCAGTACTTC.

There are many counts of this clone. The chain is built from TRBV7-9 and TRBJ2-1, with TRBD2 matching over 14 bases. V shed 3 bases, J shed 9 bases, and the junction held 4 bases outside the gene matches. The CDR3 contains 15 residues. In germline, CDR1 is SEHNR, CDR2 FQNEAQ (reference sequence). The CDR3 here is CASSFRTSGRSEQFF. The CDR3, as DNA: TGTGCCAGCAGCTTTAGGACTAGCGGGAGGTCTGAGCAGTTCTTC.

The rearrangement links TRBV5-6 to TRBJ2-2; 10 nucleotides line up with TRBD2. This CDR3 spans 18 amino acids. Germline-derived CDR1 and CDR2 are SGHDT and YYEEEE. V shed 5 bases and J 1 base; nucleotides not matched to a gene: 11. DNA of the CDR3: TGTGCCAGCAGTAATATAAAAGCGGGAGGGTGGAACACCGGGGAGCTGTTTTTT. Residues: CASSNIKAGGWNTGELFF.

V gene TRBV11-3 combines with J gene TRBJ2-5; TRBD2 agrees at 11 bases. Germline values: CDR1 SGHNT, CDR2 YENEEA. This CDR3 has 15 amino acids. The V gene end was trimmed by 1 base and the J gene end by 4 bases; junction bases not matched to a gene: 2. The CDR3 loop is CASSLGGLAGETQYF. The CDR3 region has the DNA TGTGCCAGCAGCTTAGGCGGACTAGCGGGAGAGACCCAGTACTTC.

The chain combines TRBV7-3 with TRBJ2-1, with 10 bases that match TRBD2. V trimming: 5 bases; J trimming: 9 bases; junction bases outside the gene matches: 10. There are 15 residues in the CDR3. Germline loops: CDR1 SGHTA, CDR2 FQGTGA. CDR3 DNA: TGTGCCAGCAGCCCCGCCCCTAGCGGGAGATCTGAGCAGTTCTTC. Its protein is CASSPAPSGRSEQFF.

CDR3 amino acids: CASSQVIRPYEQYF. CDR3 DNA sequence: TGCGCCAGCAGCCAAGTTATCAGACCCTACGAGCAGTACTTC. The chain has TRBV4-1 and TRBJ2-5; no reliable D call. The tail of the sequence fits TRBJ2-7 better, so the J call may be wrong. This CDR3 is 14 amino acids long. Germline-derived CDR1 and CDR2 are MGHRA and YSYEKL.

The V gene is TRBV9, the J gene TRBJ1-1; D is perhaps TRBD1 (6 bases). Per germline, CDR1 SGDLS and CDR2 YYNGEE. The V gene lost 2 bases and the J gene lost 2 bases, with 10 bases spanning the gap. This CDR3 is 14 amino acids long. In nucleotides, the CDR3 is TGTGCCAGCAGCGTGGGACACCGCAACACTGAAGCTTTCTTT. Its translation is CASSVGHRNTEAFF. Combining the CDR3 with reference TRBV9 and TRBJ1-1 gives the whole variable domain DSGVTQTPKHLITATGQRVTLRCSPRSGDLSVYWYQQSLDQGLQFLIQYYNGEERAKGNILERFSAQQFPDLHSELNLSSLELGDSALYFCASSVGHRNTEAFFGQGTRLTVV.

The V and J genes are TRBV27 and TRBJ2-1; TRBD2 aligns across 11 bases. CDR1 is MNHEY, CDR2 SMNVEV, per germline (reference sequence). J was trimmed by 4 bases and V by 3 bases; bases with no gene match: 2. CDR3 length: 15 residues. The CDR3 DNA sequence: TGTGCCAGCAGTTTGGGACTAGCGGTGTACAATGAGCAGTTCTTC. It specifies CASSLGLAVYNEQFF.

There are many counts of this clone. The chain joins TRBV7-2 to TRBJ2-7, with D hard to call. Trimming left V 5 bases short and J 5 bases short, with 25 bases between. This CDR3 spans 17 amino acids. Germline V gives CDR1 SGHTA, CDR2 FQGNSA. The CDR3 DNA reads as TGTGCCAGCAGCATCCTACTTTGGGCTACGAAAGAGAACGAGCAGTACTTC. Protein: CASSILLWATKENEQYF.

The chain has TRBV25-1 and TRBJ2-5, with D maybe TRBD1 (5 bases). The germline V gene has CDR1 MGHDK and CDR2 SYGVNS. Between the trimmed V and J ends, which lost 6 bases and 5 bases, there was a span of 13 bases. The length of the CDR3 is 13 residues. DNA of the CDR3: TGTGCCAGCAGCCCCAGGGCAGTTGAGACCCAGTACTTC. Translating it yields CASSPRAVETQYF.

CDR3 sequence (DNA): TGTGCCAGCATCGCCGGGACAGCAAACACCGGGGAGCTGTTTTTT. Translating gives CASIAGTANTGELFF. The chain recombines TRBV7-9 with TRBJ2-2; 7 positions agree with TRBD1. Trimming at V came to 7 bases and at J to 2 bases, leaving 7 bases not matched to a gene. The germline V gene encodes CDR1 SEHNR and CDR2 FQNEAQ (reference sequence). CDR3 length: 15 amino acids.

The rearrangement links TRBV9 to TRBJ2-2; 8 nucleotides match TRBD2. The CDR3 loop spans 19 amino acids. Per the germline V gene, CDR1 is SGDLS and CDR2 is YYNGEE. V lost 0 bases to trimming and J lost 4 bases; unmatched junction nucleotides: 14. This CDR3 is CASSVATPVRTSITGELFF. Here the CDR3 DNA reads TGTGCCAGCAGCGTAGCTACCCCGGTACGGACTAGCATCACCGGGGAGCTGTTTTTT.

The chain recombines TRBV5-5 with TRBJ1-5; the D gene is possibly TRBD1 (5 bases). Germline V lookup: CDR1 SGHKS, CDR2 YYEKEE (reference sequence). The CDR3 covers 15 residues. V gave up 4 bases and J gave up 2 bases, with 13 bases separating them. The CDR3 is CASSHQGNGNQPQHF. In DNA, the CDR3 is TGTGCCAGCAGCCACCAGGGTAACGGCAATCAGCCCCAGCATTTT.

To note about this clone: A much larger clone lies one base from this, so it may be a read error. The chain recombines TRBV29-1 with TRBJ2-7; 9 bases agree with TRBD1. CDR3 length equals 15 residues. V was pared by 5 bases and J by 5 bases, with 13 bases of the junction left unmatched. Per the germline V gene, CDR1 is SQVTM and CDR2 is ANQGSEA. DNA of the CDR3: TGCAGCGTTACGCCAATACAGGGGGCGCCTGACGAGCAGTACTTC. Protein sequence: CSVTPIQGAPDEQYF.

In this sample, this clone turned up a few times. The V and J genes are TRBV18 and TRBJ1-3; tentative D call: TRBD1 (5 bases). V gave up 6 bases and J gave up 2 bases, with 11 bases separating them. The CDR3 is 14 residues long. The germline V gene encodes CDR1 KGHSH and CDR2 LQKENI. The CDR3 reads CASSPGTTGNTIYF. CDR3 in DNA: TGTGCCAGCTCCCCAGGGACGACTGGAAACACCATATATTTT.

Comments on this clone: This may stem from a read error, because a much larger clone lies one nucleotide away. The identical CDR3 is also encoded by other nucleotide sequences in the sample. The chain couples TRBV7-2 to TRBJ2-2; D is possibly TRBD1 or TRBD2 (5 bases each). V lost 3 bases and J 1 base, leaving 6 bases between the germline ends. CDR1 is SGHTA, CDR2 FQGNSA, per germline. The CDR3 sequence is 14 residues long. CDR3 sequence reads: CASSLGRNTGELFF. The CDR3 region has the DNA TGTGCCAGCAGCTTGGGACGGAACACCGGGGAGCTGTTTTTT.

The gene calls are TRBV19 and TRBJ2-7; 7 bases map to TRBD1. Germline trimming cut 2 bases from V and 3 bases from J; bases unmatched to any gene: 4. Per germline, CDR1 LNHDA and CDR2 SQIVND (reference sequence). The CDR3 spans 14 residues. The CDR3 region has the DNA TGTGCCAGTAGTATACAGGGGGTCGACTACGAGCAGTACTTC. Translating it yields CASSIQGVDYEQYF. Combining the CDR3 with reference TRBV19 and TRBJ2-7 gives the whole variable domain DGGITQSPKYLFRKEGQNVTLSCEQNLNHDAMYWYRQDPGQGLRLIYYSQIVNDFQKGDIAEGYSVSREKKESFPLTVTSAQKNPTAFYLCASSIQGVDYEQYFGPGTRLTVT.

The chain carries TRBV13 and TRBJ1-5, with TRBD1 identical over 10 bases. The V and J ends lost 0 bases and 7 bases, in that order; junction bases with no gene match: 0. The V gene's germline CDR1 is PRHDT and CDR2 FYEKMQ (reference sequence). The CDR3 is made up of 14 amino acids. CDR3 sequence: CASSLGTGGQPQHF. The DNA for the CDR3 is TGTGCCAGCAGCTTAGGGACAGGGGGCCAGCCCCAGCATTTT.

This clone has only a few counts. Other nucleotide sequences from this sample produce the same CDR3. The DNA for the CDR3 is TGTGCCAGCAGCGTAAGCGGGCAGGGCTACGAGCAGTACTTC. The encoded protein is CASSVSGQGYEQYF. J is TRBJ2-7 and V is TRBV9; a possible D gene is TRBD2 (6 bases). From germline, CDR1 is SGDLS and CDR2 YYNGEE. The germline V and J ends were trimmed by 1 base and 3 bases, with 11 bases remaining between them. There are 14 residues in the CDR3.

This chain uses TRBV7-2 with TRBJ1-5; D remains unclear. Germline V gene data show CDR1 as SGHTA and CDR2 as FQGNSA. The CDR3 spans 15 residues. Between the trimmed V and J ends, which lost 4 bases and 0 bases, there was a span of 10 bases. Written as DNA, the CDR3 is TGTGCCAGCAGCTCCACGATAGATAGCAATCAGCCCCAGCATTTT. Translating gives CASSSTIDSNQPQHF.

The V gene is TRBV19, the J gene TRBJ1-6; D gene ambiguous. The CDR3 length is 13 residues. V dropped 6 bases and J dropped 10 bases, with 13 bases sitting between them. Germline V gives CDR1 LNHDA, CDR2 SQIVND (reference sequence). The chain's CDR3 is CASRDGPVSPLHF. CDR3 in DNA: TGTGCCAGTAGGGACGGTCCGGTGTCACCCCTCCACTTT.

Details on this clone: One junction end does not reproduce the germline sequence, and a read error may be involved. This chain's CDR3 is CASSYGQVGALF. In DNA, the CDR3 is TGTGCCAGCAGCTACGGACAGGTGGGAGCTTTATTC. This sequence joins TRBV7-9 and TRBJ1-1, with 7 nucleotides matching TRBD1. CDR3 length: 12 amino acids. Germline CDR1 SEHNR, CDR2 FQNEAQ (reference sequence).